One and the same sample provided the 11 T cell receptor beta chains below, sequenced in a study of human T cells and chemical hapten exposure. TCRdb re-called the RACE reads with MiXCR, one entry per CDR3 protein. The table lists roughly 100,000 distinct CDR3 sequences, 9.3% of them singletons. Indicated time point: patch test 2, 6 weeks after DPC sensitization. Treatment indicated: therapeutic diphenylcyclopropenone sensitization with weekly scalp DPC. The sequenced sample was whole blood, obtained in connection with sensitization to the hapten diphenylcyclopropenone (DPC). These receptors originate from a woman between 40 and 55 years old with alopecia areata. Some clones in this sample may be carry-over from other donors' samples.

The sample holds many counts of this clonotype. This sequence joins TRBV29-1 and TRBJ2-5; D is undetermined. Germline-derived CDR1 and CDR2 are SQVTM and ANQGSEA. The V end lost 4 bases, the J end lost 4 bases, and 10 bases lay between the germline ends. This CDR3 region has 12 residues. The CDR3 nucleotides read TGCAGCGTTGCCTTGCAGGTAGAGACCCAGTACTTC. This translates into CSVALQVETQYF. Full variable domain (outside the CDR3, taken from reference TRBV29-1 and TRBJ2-5): SAVISQKPSRDICQRGTSLTIQCQVDSQVTMMFWYRQQPGQSLTLIATANQGSEATYESGFVIDKFPISRPNLTFSTLTVSNMSPEDSSIYLCSVALQVETQYFGPGTRLLVL.

The chain employs TRBV10-3 and TRBJ2-3; D may be TRBD2 (5 bases). The length of the CDR3 is 15 residues. Per germline, CDR1 ENHRY and CDR2 SYGVKD. Trimming took off 3 bases at V and 4 bases at J, with 14 bases between the two ends. CDR3 nucleotide sequence: TGTGCCATCAGTGACGTAGGGAGAATTGCAGATACGCAGTATTTT. This sequence encodes CAISDVGRIADTQYF.

This clonotype was observed many times. The chain recombines TRBV4-1 with TRBJ2-6, with D tentatively TRBD2 (5 bases). V dropped 0 bases and J dropped 0 bases, with 18 bases sitting between them. The CDR3 is made up of 20 amino acids. Germline V gives CDR1 MGHRA, CDR2 YSYEKL. CDR3 DNA sequence: TGCGCCAGCAGCCAAGACTTGGTAGCTAGCCCTCTCTCTGGGGCCAACGTCCTGACTTTC. Translating it yields CASSQDLVASPLSGANVLTF.

This clonotype was counted between two and nine times. V gene TRBV7-3 combines with J gene TRBJ2-2; D unclear. CDR1 and CDR2 (germline): SGHTA, FQGTGA. The CDR3 runs 13 residues. Trimming shortened V by 3 bases and J by 0 bases, and 2 bases separated the two germline ends. CDR3 nucleotides: TGTGCCAGCAGCTTCTCGAACACCGGGGAGCTGTTTTTT. Its protein is CASSFSNTGELFF.

The V call is TRBV6-5, the J call TRBJ2-2; 10 bases are shared with TRBD1. The CDR3 sequence is 17 residues long. The V and J ends lost 2 bases and 6 bases, in that order; junction bases with no gene match: 9. The germline CDR1 and CDR2 sequences are MNHEY and SVGAGI. CDR3 region: CASSYHPGQGTAGELFF. The DNA for the CDR3 is TGTGCCAGCAGTTACCACCCGGGACAGGGGACGGCCGGGGAGCTGTTTTTT.

This clonotype showed up just a few times. The V and J genes are TRBV6-6 and TRBJ2-2, with no clear D. Germline V gives CDR1 MNHNY, CDR2 SVGAGI (reference sequence). V lost 2 bases and J lost 5, with 9 bases in between. This CDR3 has 14 residues. The CDR3 coding sequence is TGTGCCAGCAGTTACACGGATTATACCGGGGAGCTGTTTTTT. Protein sequence: CASSYTDYTGELFF.

This clonotype was seen a few times. This rearrangement joins TRBV2 to TRBJ2-7; unclear D gene. This CDR3 spans 11 amino acids. The V gene's germline CDR1 is SNHLY and CDR2 FYNNEI. V gave up 5 bases and J gave up 9 bases, with 11 bases separating them. The CDR3 is CASSPLKVQYF. The CDR3 DNA sequence: TGTGCCAGCAGTCCTCTGAAGGTGCAGTACTTC.

Ten or more counts support this clonotype. The chain employs TRBV30 and TRBJ2-1; no definite D call. The CDR3 runs to 14 residues. V lost 4 bases to trimming and J lost 12 bases, with 22 bases between them. CDR1 is GTSNPN, CDR2 SVGIG, per germline (reference sequence). This CDR3 is CAWTRDSHGVGQFF. The CDR3 bases are TGTGCCTGGACTCGAGATTCCCATGGGGTTGGGCAGTTCTTC. The variable domain in full, with the rest retrieved from reference TRBV30 and TRBJ2-1, is SQTIHQWPATLVQPVGSPLSLECTVEGTSNPNLYWYRQAAGRGLQLLFYSVGIGQISSEVPQNLSASRPQDRQFILSSKKLLLSDSGFYLCAWTRDSHGVGQFFGPGTRLTVL.

Ten or more counts support this clonotype. The rearrangement uses TRBV6-2 or TRBV6-3 and TRBJ1-2; no clear D gene. The CDR3 consists of 14 residues. The V gene's germline CDR1 is MNHEY and CDR2 SVGEGT. V lost 5 bases, J lost 2 bases, and 12 bases lay in between. The DNA for the CDR3 is TGTGCCAGCAGTCCCTCCAGGCCAAACTATGGCTACACCTTC. Its protein is CASSPSRPNYGYTF.

The table lists this clonotype with many counts. The V gene is TRBV13, the J gene TRBJ2-6, with unresolved D. Germline CDR1 and CDR2: PRHDT and FYEKMQ (reference sequence). The CDR3 runs 13 residues. Trimming removed 10 bases at V and 0 bases at J, with 7 bases between. CDR3 in amino acids: CATLYSGANVLTF. The CDR3 DNA reads TGTGCCACCTTGTACTCTGGGGCCAACGTCCTGACTTTC. The full variable domain, its missing parts supplied by reference TRBV13 and TRBJ2-6, is AAGVIQSPRHLIKEKRETATLKCYPIPRHDTVYWYQQGPGQDPQFLISFYEKMQSDKGSIPDRFSAQQFSDYHSELNMSSLELGDSALYFCATLYSGANVLTFGAGSRLTVL.

V and J are TRBV20-1 and TRBJ2-5, with a possible D match to TRBD1 (5 bases). The CDR3 loop spans 13 amino acids. The germline gives CDR1 DFQATT, CDR2 SNEGSKA (reference sequence). V lost 5 bases to trimming and J lost 1 base, with 11 bases between them. The CDR3: CSADSTVQETQYF. CDR3 nucleotide sequence: TGCAGTGCTGATTCGACAGTCCAAGAGACCCAGTACTTC.